The rows below give T cell receptor beta chains drawn from one sample of a study of shared clonotypes between healthy human individuals. Sequenced by immunoSEQ multiplex PCR; TCRdb stores in-frame clones only, minus some. Of about 2.4 million clones in the sample, under 95% were seen once. What was sequenced was naive CD4+ T cells from PBMCs. These receptors were collected from a young man in good health. Some clones in this sample may be carry-over from other donors' samples. Both conserved end residues are part of each CDR3. A D gene is named only where the DNA matches it firmly. Some rows mark clone size as missing; the rest say once, few, many or name a class of expanded clone.

clone size,V gene,J gene,D gene,CDR3 protein,CDR3 DNA
NA,TRBV14,TRBJ1-1,TRBD1,CASSQTGSYPTEAFF,TGTGCCAGCAGCCAGACAGGGAGCTACCCCACTGAAGCTTTCTTT
few,TRBV21-1,TRBJ1-1,NA,CASSDEARITEAFF,TGTGCCAGCTCAGACGAGGCGCGGATAACTGAAGCTTTCTTT
NA,TRBV5-1,TRBJ1-6,NA,CASSGAGQRASPLHF,TGCGCCAGCAGCGGGGCCGGACAGCGGGCTTCACCCCTCCACTTT
NA,TRBV5-4,TRBJ2-3,NA,CASSPIGGRTDTQYF,TGTGCCAGCAGCCCTATAGGGGGGCGCACAGATACGCAGTATTTT
NA,TRBV28,TRBJ1-1,NA,CASSFGGGWAGTEAFF,TGTGCCAGCAGTTTCGGAGGAGGGTGGGCCGGCACTGAAGCTTTCTTT
NA,TRBV6-6,TRBJ2-7,NA,CASSLGGPYEQYF,TGTGCCAGCAGCCTCGGCGGCCCCTACGAGCAGTACTTC
NA,TRBV7-9,TRBJ2-5,TRBD1,CASSLTGGSRETQYF,TGTGCCAGCAGCCTAACAGGGGGCTCGAGGGAGACCCAGTACTTC
NA,TRBV5-6,TRBJ2-1,NA,CASSFIGLSDEQFF,TGTGCCAGCAGCTTCATCGGACTCTCCGATGAGCAGTTCTTC
NA,TRBV11-3,TRBJ2-3,NA,CASSFQGGGTDTQYF,TGTGCCAGCAGCTTTCAGGGTGGGGGCACAGATACGCAGTATTTT
NA,TRBV6-5,TRBJ1-2,NA,CASSYGEGYTF,TGTGCCAGCAGTTACGGTGAGGGCTACACCTTC
NA,TRBV15,TRBJ1-1,TRBD1,CATSGGGQGNTEAFF,TGTGCCACCAGCGGAGGCGGACAGGGGAACACTGAAGCTTTCTTT
NA,TRBV23-1,TRBJ1-1,NA,CASSPRRVVPTEAFF,TGCGCCAGCAGTCCGCGACGGGTAGTACCCACTGAAGCTTTCTTT
NA,TRBV29-1,TRBJ2-6,NA,CSVAQYSGANVLTF,TGCAGCGTTGCGCAGTACTCTGGGGCCAACGTCCTGACTTTC
NA,TRBV6-5,TRBJ1-2,NA,CASFWGQGGYTF,TGTGCCAGCTTTTGGGGGCAGGGTGGCTACACCTTC
once,TRBV18,TRBJ2-5,NA,CASSPAGTPQETQYF,TGTGCCAGCTCACCGGCAGGGACTCCTCAAGAGACCCAGTACTTC
NA,TRBV7-8,TRBJ2-7,NA,CASSPRRGGTPYEQYF,TGTGCCAGCAGCCCCCGCCGCGGCGGGACCCCCTACGAGCAGTACTTC
NA,TRBV15,TRBJ1-5,NA,CATSRVGGYSNQPQHF,TGTGCCACCAGCAGAGTGGGGGGTTATAGCAATCAGCCCCAGCATTTT
NA,TRBV5-1,TRBJ2-7,TRBD2,CASSLTSGSDEQYF,TGCGCCAGCAGCCTTACTAGCGGGAGCGACGAGCAGTACTTC
NA,TRBV7-8,TRBJ1-2,NA,CASRGGSAGILNYGYTF,TGTGCCAGCAGGGGGGGGTCTGCAGGAATCCTTAACTATGGCTACACCTTC
NA,TRBV28,TRBJ1-1,NA,CASSPVGLYTEAFF,TGTGCCAGCAGTCCAGTCGGTCTCTACACTGAAGCTTTCTTT
NA,TRBV18,TRBJ2-3,NA,CASSPKIWTDGGQDTDTQYF,TGTGCCAGCTCACCCAAGATCTGGACGGACGGGGGACAAGACACAGATACGCAGTATTTT
NA,TRBV11-2,TRBJ2-3,TRBD2,CASSPGGRYPDTQYF,TGTGCCAGCAGCCCAGGCGGGAGGTACCCAGATACGCAGTATTTT
NA,TRBV21-1,TRBJ2-1,NA,CAGSKYPDFSYNEQFF,TGTGCCGGCAGCAAATATCCAGACTTCTCCTACAATGAGCAGTTCTTC
NA,TRBV19,TRBJ1-1,TRBD1,CATNPDRGPTEAFF,TGTGCCACCAACCCAGACAGGGGCCCCACTGAAGCTTTCTTT
NA,TRBV7-3,TRBJ2-5,TRBD2,CASSLLGSGSRGETQYF,TGTGCCAGCAGCTTATTAGGTAGCGGGAGCCGGGGAGAGACCCAGTACTTC
NA,TRBV7-3,TRBJ2-6,NA,CASSPNIGANVLTF,TGTGCCAGCAGCCCGAACATAGGGGCCAACGTCCTGACTTTC
NA,TRBV10-3,TRBJ1-2,NA,CAISDGGLGYGYTF,TGTGCCATCAGTGATGGAGGCTTGGGCTATGGCTACACCTTC
NA,TRBV5-4,TRBJ1-2,NA,CASSLMGSGAYGYTF,TGTGCCAGCAGCTTAATGGGATCAGGGGCCTATGGCTACACCTTC
NA,TRBV27,TRBJ1-2,NA,CASSFSPYNYGYTF,TGTGCCAGCAGTTTTAGCCCTTATAACTATGGCTACACCTTC
NA,TRBV2,TRBJ2-1,TRBD2,CASSAGRGQFF,TGTGCCAGCAGTGCCGGGAGGGGGCAGTTCTTC
NA,TRBV5-1,TRBJ2-2,NA,CASSIGGNTGELFF,TGCGCCAGCAGCATCGGAGGGAACACCGGGGAGCTGTTTTTT
NA,TRBV19,TRBJ1-1,NA,CASSPGGRMNTEAFF,TGTGCCAGTAGTCCTGGTGGGAGGATGAACACTGAAGCTTTCTTT
once,TRBV9,TRBJ1-4,NA,CASSPRAGEGEKLFF,TGTGCCAGCAGCCCTCGAGCAGGGGAAGGTGAAAAACTGTTTTTT
NA,TRBV21-1,TRBJ2-4,NA,CASSKAGLAGRNIQYF,TGTGCCAGCAGCAAAGCGGGACTAGCGGGAAGGAACATTCAGTACTTC
NA,TRBV5-1,TRBJ1-4,NA,CASSGTGTRDEKLFF,TGCGCCAGCAGCGGCACCGGGACAAGGGATGAAAAACTGTTTTTT
NA,TRBV18,TRBJ2-7,NA,CASSPRGYEQYF,TGTGCCAGCTCACCAAGGGGCTACGAGCAGTACTTC
NA,TRBV6-5,TRBJ2-7,TRBD2,CASSWGGTAGEQYF,TGTGCCAGCAGTTGGGGGGGGACGGCAGGAGAGCAGTACTTC
NA,TRBV2,TRBJ2-7,NA,CASSGRAHEQYF,TGTGCCAGCAGCGGACGGGCCCACGAGCAGTACTTC
NA,TRBV9,TRBJ1-4,NA,CASSKRQSGREKLFF,TGTGCCAGCAGCAAACGACAGTCGGGGAGGGAAAAACTGTTTTTT
NA,TRBV7-9,TRBJ2-6,NA,CASFQPSGANVLTF,TGTGCCAGCTTCCAGCCATCTGGGGCCAACGTCCTGACTTTC